The 7 T cell receptor beta chains presented below share a single source sample, sequenced in a study of beta chain features in type 1 diabetes. Regarding the study as a whole: All four CD4+ subsets from Type 1 diabetes patients carried moderately but significantly shorter TCRB CDR3s.

Expressed TCRB transcripts were sequenced because the entire RNA isolate underwent reverse transcription. Here immunoSEQ multiplex PCR was the method, and the copy in TCRdb shows in-frame clones only, minus some. This table holds some 350,000 clones, 8.5% to 10% found once. These TCRs are of unknown antigen specificity. What was sequenced was central memory CD4+ T cells from blood. These receptor sequences come from a man aged 30 to 45 with type 1 diabetes.

CDR3 DNA: TGTGCCAGCAGTTACGATCAGGGCCGCACTAACTATGGCTACACCTTC. Translation: CASSYDQGRTNYGYTF. This rearrangement joins TRBV6-6 to TRBJ1-2; TRBD1 might be the D (5 bases). The CDR3 covers 16 residues. Trimming pared 2 bases from V and 0 bases from J, leaving 13 bases between. In germline, CDR1 is MNHNY, CDR2 SVGAGI (reference sequence).

The genes are TRBV18 and TRBJ2-7; 7 nucleotides line up with TRBD2. CDR1 is KGHSH and CDR2 is LQKENI in the germline V gene. The CDR3 loop spans 14 amino acids. Trimming removed 2 bases from V and 2 bases from J; junction bases left unmatched: 3. CDR3 in amino acids: CASSPGGGAYEQYF. The CDR3 DNA sequence: TGTGCCAGCTCACCAGGCGGGGGAGCCTACGAGCAGTACTTC.

This clone was found a few times. The chain employs TRBV7-2 and TRBJ2-3, with D maybe TRBD2 (6 bases). CDR1 and CDR2 (germline): SGHTA, FQGNSA. Trimming left V 2 bases short and J 6 bases short, with 12 bases between. The CDR3 is 14 amino acids. The DNA of the CDR3 is TGTGCCAGCAGCTTACAAGGGAGGTGGGATACGCAGTATTTT. Translation: CASSLQGRWDTQYF.

The chain is built from TRBV7-9 and TRBJ2-7, with 8 bases matching TRBD1. The CDR3 is made up of 14 amino acids. Germline CDR1 reads SEHNR; CDR2 reads FQNEAQ (reference sequence). Trimming at V came to 4 bases and at J to 1 base, leaving 3 bases not matched to a gene. CDR3 nucleotides: TGTGCCAGCAGCTCCAGGGGGCGATCCTACGAGCAGTACTTC. Translating it yields CASSSRGRSYEQYF.

This rearrangement joins TRBV7-2 to TRBJ2-7, with unresolved D. Germline V lookup: CDR1 SGHTA, CDR2 FQGNSA. The germline V and J ends were trimmed by 5 bases and 0 bases, with 14 bases remaining between them. The CDR3 length is 15 residues. DNA for the CDR3: TGTGCCAGCAGCACAGAGAGGCAGAGCTCCTACGAGCAGTACTTC. It yields the protein CASSTERQSSYEQYF.

The V and J genes are TRBV5-4 and TRBJ2-7; TRBD1 matches at 9 bases. The CDR3 runs 16 residues. The ends lost 4 bases at V and 5 bases at J; junction bases unmatched: 13. Germline CDR1 is SGHNT and CDR2 is YYREEE (reference sequence). CDR3 DNA: TGTGCCAGCAGCCAGGGACCGGGACAGGGCCACCACGAGCAGTACTTC. Its protein product is CASSQGPGQGHHEQYF.

This clone was counted a few times. The chain employs TRBV5-4 and TRBJ2-1, with D perhaps TRBD1 or TRBD2 (5 bases each). Trimming pared 4 bases from V and 12 bases from J, leaving 14 bases between. CDR1 SGHNT and CDR2 YYREEE come from the germline V gene (reference sequence). There are 12 residues in the CDR3. In DNA form, the CDR3 reads TGTGCCAGCAGCCTATGGGGGACCCTGCAGTTCTTC. It encodes CASSLWGTLQFF.